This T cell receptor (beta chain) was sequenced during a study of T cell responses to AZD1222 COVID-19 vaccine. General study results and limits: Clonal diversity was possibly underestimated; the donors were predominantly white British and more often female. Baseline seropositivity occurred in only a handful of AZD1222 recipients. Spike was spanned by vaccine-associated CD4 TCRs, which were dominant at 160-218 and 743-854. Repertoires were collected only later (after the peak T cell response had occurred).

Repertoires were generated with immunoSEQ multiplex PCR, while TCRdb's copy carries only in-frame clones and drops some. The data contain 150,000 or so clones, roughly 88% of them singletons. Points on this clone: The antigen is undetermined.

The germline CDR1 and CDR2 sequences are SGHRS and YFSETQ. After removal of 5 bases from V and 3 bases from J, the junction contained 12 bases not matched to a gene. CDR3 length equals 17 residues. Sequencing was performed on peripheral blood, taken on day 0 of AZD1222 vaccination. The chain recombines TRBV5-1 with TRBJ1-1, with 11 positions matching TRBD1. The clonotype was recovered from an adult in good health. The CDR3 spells CASRPGTGGLLDTEAFF. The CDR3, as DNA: TGCGCCAGCAGGCCCGGGACAGGGGGTTTGCTGGACACTGAAGCTTTCTTT.